A selection of T cell receptor beta chains follows, all from one sample in a study of shared clonotypes between healthy human individuals. Some clones are missing from TCRdb's copy, which holds only in-frame ones; the method was immunoSEQ multiplex PCR. This table holds around 2.5 million clones, 80% to 95% found once. Specimen: naive CD4+ T cells from PBMCs. The receptors shown here come from a man younger than 35 in good health. Some clones in this sample may be carry-over from other donors' samples. CDR3s leave out the opening cysteine and the closing phenylalanine or tryptophan. Rows may omit the clone size; those that give it use once, few, many or a size class.

clone_size: .; j_call: TRBJ2-1; v_call: TRBV28; cdr3_aa: ASSLIGTATYNEQF
clone_size: .; j_call: TRBJ2-2; v_call: TRBV30; cdr3_aa: AWSPDSRVMLF
clone_size: .; j_call: TRBJ2-7; v_call: TRBV19; cdr3_aa: ASSMGLAASYEQY
clone_size: once; j_call: TRBJ2-4; v_call: TRBV7-6; cdr3_aa: ASSSGPGLAGGQY
clone_size: .; j_call: TRBJ2-3; v_call: TRBV9; cdr3_aa: ASSVVSYRTDTQY
clone_size: few; j_call: TRBJ1-1; v_call: TRBV5-1; cdr3_aa: ASFKGAPGDTEAF
clone_size: .; j_call: TRBJ2-3; v_call: TRBV6-4; cdr3_aa: ASSLEASTDTQY
clone_size: .; j_call: TRBJ2-2; v_call: TRBV11-2; cdr3_aa: ASNEDGPTGELF
clone_size: .; j_call: TRBJ2-7; v_call: TRBV7-2; cdr3_aa: ASTFDGQGAPQY
clone_size: .; j_call: TRBJ2-6; v_call: TRBV28; cdr3_aa: ASSTLRAGANVLT
clone_size: .; j_call: TRBJ2-5; v_call: TRBV4-1; cdr3_aa: ASSQIPRGGTQY
clone_size: .; j_call: TRBJ1-5; v_call: TRBV19; cdr3_aa: ASSIRSRGLNQPQH
clone_size: .; j_call: TRBJ2-7; v_call: TRBV7-8; cdr3_aa: ASSFLAVYEQY
clone_size: .; j_call: TRBJ2-7; v_call: TRBV7-8; cdr3_aa: ASSLEGQQSEQY
clone_size: .; j_call: TRBJ2-7; v_call: TRBV7-9; cdr3_aa: ASSLESKSRHEQY
clone_size: .; j_call: TRBJ2-1; v_call: TRBV30; cdr3_aa: AWSASSGTYNEQF
clone_size: .; j_call: TRBJ2-1; v_call: TRBV5-1; cdr3_aa: ASSSGLAGADEQF
clone_size: .; j_call: TRBJ2-1; v_call: TRBV4-3; cdr3_aa: ASSPPQGAGAFEQF
clone_size: .; j_call: TRBJ2-2; v_call: TRBV5-1; cdr3_aa: ASSWGLVTGELF
clone_size: .; j_call: TRBJ2-7; v_call: TRBV5-4; cdr3_aa: ASSLEGLAEARKYEQY
clone_size: .; j_call: TRBJ2-5; v_call: TRBV5-1; cdr3_aa: ASSQRGIQETQY
clone_size: .; j_call: TRBJ2-1; v_call: TRBV7-3; cdr3_aa: ASSLRLHNEQF
clone_size: .; j_call: TRBJ1-3; v_call: TRBV5-1; cdr3_aa: ASSLATPLSGNTIY
clone_size: once; j_call: TRBJ2-7; v_call: TRBV7-7; cdr3_aa: ASSLGLLSEQY
clone_size: .; j_call: TRBJ2-7; v_call: TRBV5-1; cdr3_aa: ASSPTTGGYEQY
clone_size: .; j_call: TRBJ2-5; v_call: TRBV7-2; cdr3_aa: ASSLVWGIEETQY